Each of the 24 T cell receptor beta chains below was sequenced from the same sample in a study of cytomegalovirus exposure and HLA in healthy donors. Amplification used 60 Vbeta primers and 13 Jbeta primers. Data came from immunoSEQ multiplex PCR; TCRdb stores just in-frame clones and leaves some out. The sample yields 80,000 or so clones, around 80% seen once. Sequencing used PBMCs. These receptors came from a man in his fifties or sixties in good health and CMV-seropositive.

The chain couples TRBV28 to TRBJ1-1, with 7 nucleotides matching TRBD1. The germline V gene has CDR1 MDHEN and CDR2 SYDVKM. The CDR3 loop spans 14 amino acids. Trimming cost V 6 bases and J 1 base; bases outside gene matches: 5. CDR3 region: CASRTQGGNTEAFF. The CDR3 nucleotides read TGTGCCAGCAGAACCCAGGGGGGGAACACTGAAGCTTTCTTT.

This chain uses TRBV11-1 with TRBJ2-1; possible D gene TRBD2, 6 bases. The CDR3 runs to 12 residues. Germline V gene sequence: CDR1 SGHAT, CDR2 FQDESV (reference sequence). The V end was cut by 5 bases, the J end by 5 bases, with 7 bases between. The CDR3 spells CASSRTNNEQFF. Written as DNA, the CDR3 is TGTGCCAGCAGCCGGACTAACAATGAGCAGTTCTTC. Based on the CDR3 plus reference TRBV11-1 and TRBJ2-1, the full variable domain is EAEVAQSPRYKITEKSQAVAFWCDPISGHATLYWYRQILGQGPELLVQFQDESVVDDSQLPKDRFSAERLKGVDSTLKIQPAELGDSAMYLCASSRTNNEQFFGPGTRLTVL.

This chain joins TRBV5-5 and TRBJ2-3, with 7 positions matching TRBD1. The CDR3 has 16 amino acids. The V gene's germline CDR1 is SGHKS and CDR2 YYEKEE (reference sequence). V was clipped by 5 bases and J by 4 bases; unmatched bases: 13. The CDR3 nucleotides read TGTGCCAGCAGTCAACAAACTATAGGGGGCTCAGATACGCAGTATTTT. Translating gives CASSQQTIGGSDTQYF.

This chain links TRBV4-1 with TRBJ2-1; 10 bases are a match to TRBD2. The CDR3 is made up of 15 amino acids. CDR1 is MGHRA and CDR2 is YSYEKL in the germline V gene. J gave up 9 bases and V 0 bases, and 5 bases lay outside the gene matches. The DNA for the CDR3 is TGCGCCAGCAGCCAAGACCTAAGCGGGAGGGTTGAGCAGTTCTTC. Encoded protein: CASSQDLSGRVEQFF.

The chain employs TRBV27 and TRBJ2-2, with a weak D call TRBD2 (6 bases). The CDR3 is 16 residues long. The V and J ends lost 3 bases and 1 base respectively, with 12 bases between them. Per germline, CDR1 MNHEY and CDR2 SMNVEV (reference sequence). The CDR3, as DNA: TGTGCCAGCAGTTTGTTTGGGGGGAGGAACACCGGGGAGCTGTTTTTT. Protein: CASSLFGGRNTGELFF.

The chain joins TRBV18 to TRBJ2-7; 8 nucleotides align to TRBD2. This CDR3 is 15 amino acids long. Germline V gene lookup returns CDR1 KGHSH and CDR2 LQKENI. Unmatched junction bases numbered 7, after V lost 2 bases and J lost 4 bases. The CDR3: CASSPGTRGIYEQYF. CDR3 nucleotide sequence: TGTGCCAGCTCACCAGGGACTAGAGGGATTTACGAGCAGTACTTC.

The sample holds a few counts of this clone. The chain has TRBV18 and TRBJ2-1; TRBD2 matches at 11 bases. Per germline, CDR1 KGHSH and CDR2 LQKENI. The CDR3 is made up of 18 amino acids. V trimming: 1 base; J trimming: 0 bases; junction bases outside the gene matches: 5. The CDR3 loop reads CASSPLAGGPSSYNEQFF. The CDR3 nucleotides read TGTGCCAGCTCACCACTAGCGGGAGGGCCGAGCTCCTACAATGAGCAGTTCTTC.

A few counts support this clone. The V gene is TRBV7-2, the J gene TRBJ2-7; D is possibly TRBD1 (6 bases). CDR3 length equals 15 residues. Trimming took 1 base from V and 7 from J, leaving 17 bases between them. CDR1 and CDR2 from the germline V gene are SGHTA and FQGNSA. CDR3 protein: CASSLGGPGLGEQYF. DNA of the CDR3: TGTGCCAGCAGCTTAGGGGGGCCGGGGTTGGGGGAGCAGTACTTC. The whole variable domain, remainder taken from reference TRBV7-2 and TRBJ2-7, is GAGVSQSPSNKVTEKGKDVELRCDPISGHTALYWYRQSLGQGLEFLIYFQGNSAPDKSGLPSDRFSAERTGGSVSTLTIQRTQQEDSAVYLCASSLGGPGLGEQYFGPGTRLTVT.

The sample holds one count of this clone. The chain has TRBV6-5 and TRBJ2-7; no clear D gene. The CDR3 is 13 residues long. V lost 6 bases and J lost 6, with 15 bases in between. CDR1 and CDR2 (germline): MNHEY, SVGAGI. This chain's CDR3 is CASRNTPLGEQYF. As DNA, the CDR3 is TGTGCCAGCAGGAATACTCCCCTTGGCGAGCAGTACTTC.

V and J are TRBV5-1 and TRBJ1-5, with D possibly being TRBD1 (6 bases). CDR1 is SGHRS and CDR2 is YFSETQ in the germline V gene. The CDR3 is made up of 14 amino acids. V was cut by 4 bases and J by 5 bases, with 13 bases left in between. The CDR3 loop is CASSTGGEDQPQHF. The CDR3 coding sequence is TGCGCCAGCAGCACGGGGGGCGAGGATCAGCCCCAGCATTTT.

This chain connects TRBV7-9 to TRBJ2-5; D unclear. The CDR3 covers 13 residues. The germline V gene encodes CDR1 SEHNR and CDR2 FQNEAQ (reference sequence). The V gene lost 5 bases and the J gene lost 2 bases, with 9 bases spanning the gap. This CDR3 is CASSQTSQETQYF. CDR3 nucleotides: TGTGCCAGCAGCCAGACATCTCAAGAGACCCAGTACTTC.

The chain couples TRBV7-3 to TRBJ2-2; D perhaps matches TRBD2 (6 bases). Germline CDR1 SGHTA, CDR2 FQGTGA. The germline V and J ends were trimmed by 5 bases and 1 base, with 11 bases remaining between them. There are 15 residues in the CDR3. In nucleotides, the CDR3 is TGTGCCAGCAGCATCCTTAGCGGGAACACCGGGGAGCTGTTTTTT. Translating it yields CASSILSGNTGELFF. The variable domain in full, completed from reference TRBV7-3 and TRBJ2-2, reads GAGVSQTPSNKVTEKGKYVELRCDPISGHTALYWYRQSLGQGPEFLIYFQGTGAADDSGLPNDRFFAVRPEGSVSTLKIQRTERGDSAVYLCASSILSGNTGELFFGEGSRLTVL.

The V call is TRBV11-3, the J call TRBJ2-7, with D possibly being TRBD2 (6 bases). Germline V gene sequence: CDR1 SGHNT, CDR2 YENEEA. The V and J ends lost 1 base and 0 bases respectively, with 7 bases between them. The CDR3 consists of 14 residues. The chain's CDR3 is CASSLGSGSYEQYF. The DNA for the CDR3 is TGTGCCAGCAGCTTAGGTAGCGGCTCCTACGAGCAGTACTTC.

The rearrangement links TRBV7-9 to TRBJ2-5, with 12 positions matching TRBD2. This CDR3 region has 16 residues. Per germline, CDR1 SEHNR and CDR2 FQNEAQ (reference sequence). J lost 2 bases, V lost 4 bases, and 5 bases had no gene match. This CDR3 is CASSSSLAGGQETQYF. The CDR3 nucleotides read TGTGCCAGCAGCTCGTCACTAGCGGGAGGTCAAGAGACCCAGTACTTC. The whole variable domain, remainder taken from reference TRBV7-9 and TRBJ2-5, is DTGVSQNPRHKITKRGQNVTFRCDPISEHNRLYWYRQTLGQGPEFLTYFQNEAQLEKSRLLSDRFSAERPKGSFSTLEIQRTEQGDSAMYLCASSSSLAGGQETQYFGPGTRLLVL.

Here the CDR3 reads CASSQDLAYSSYNEQFF. CDR3 nucleotides: TGTGCCAGCAGCCAAGATCTGGCTTACAGCTCCTACAATGAGCAGTTCTTC. The genes are TRBV4-2 and TRBJ2-1; D is unclear. The CDR3 loop spans 17 amino acids. The V and J ends lost 0 bases and 0 bases respectively, with 12 bases between them. The V gene's germline CDR1 is LGHNA and CDR2 YNFKEQ.

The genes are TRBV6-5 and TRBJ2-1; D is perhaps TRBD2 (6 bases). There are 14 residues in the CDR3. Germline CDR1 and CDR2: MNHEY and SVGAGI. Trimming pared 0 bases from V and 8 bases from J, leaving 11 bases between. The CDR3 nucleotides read TGTGCCAGCAGTTACTCCGGCGGGAACGATGAGCAGTTCTTC. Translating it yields CASSYSGGNDEQFF.

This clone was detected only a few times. The CDR3 sequence: CASRGTSGSPGELFF. CDR3 nucleotide sequence: TGTGCCAGCAGGGGGACTAGCGGGAGCCCCGGGGAGCTGTTTTTT. This rearrangement joins TRBV6-5 to TRBJ2-2, with 14 bases fitting TRBD2. The CDR3 loop spans 15 amino acids. Germline CDR1 MNHEY, CDR2 SVGAGI. V was pared by 6 bases and J by 6 bases, with 3 bases of the junction left unmatched.

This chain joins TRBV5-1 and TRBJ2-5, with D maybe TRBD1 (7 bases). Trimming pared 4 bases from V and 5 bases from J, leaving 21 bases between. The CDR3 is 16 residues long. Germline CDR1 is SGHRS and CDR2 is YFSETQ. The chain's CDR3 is CASSLTSQGEWETQYF. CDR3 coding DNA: TGCGCCAGCAGCCTCACTAGCCAGGGGGAGTGGGAGACCCAGTACTTC. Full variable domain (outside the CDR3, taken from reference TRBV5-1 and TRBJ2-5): KAGVTQTPRYLIKTRGQQVTLSCSPISGHRSVSWYQQTPGQGLQFLFEYFSETQRNKGNFPGRFSGRQFSNSRSEMNVSTLELGDSALYLCASSLTSQGEWETQYFGPGTRLLVL.

The CDR3 sequence is CASSPDSGRANEQFF. CDR3 DNA sequence: TGTGCCAGCAGCCCCGATAGCGGGAGGGCTAATGAGCAGTTCTTC. The genes are TRBV7-8 and TRBJ2-1, with 11 bases fitting TRBD2. CDR3 length equals 15 residues. V lost 5 bases to trimming and J lost 7 bases; unmatched junction nucleotides: 7. The V gene's germline CDR1 is SGHVS and CDR2 FQNEAQ.

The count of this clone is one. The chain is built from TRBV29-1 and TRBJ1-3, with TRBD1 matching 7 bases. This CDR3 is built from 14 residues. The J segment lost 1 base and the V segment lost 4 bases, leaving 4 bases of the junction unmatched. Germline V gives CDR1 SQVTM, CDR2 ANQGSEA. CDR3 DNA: TGCAGCGTTGGACAGGGCCGATCTGGAAACACCATATATTTT. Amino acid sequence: CSVGQGRSGNTIYF.

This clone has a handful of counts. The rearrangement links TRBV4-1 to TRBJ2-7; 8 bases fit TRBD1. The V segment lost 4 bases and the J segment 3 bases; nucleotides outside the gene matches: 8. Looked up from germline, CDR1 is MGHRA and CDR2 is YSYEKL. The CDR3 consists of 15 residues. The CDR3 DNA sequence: TGCGCCAGCAGCCTATCGACAGGGGAGTTCTACGAGCAGTACTTC. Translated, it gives CASSLSTGEFYEQYF.

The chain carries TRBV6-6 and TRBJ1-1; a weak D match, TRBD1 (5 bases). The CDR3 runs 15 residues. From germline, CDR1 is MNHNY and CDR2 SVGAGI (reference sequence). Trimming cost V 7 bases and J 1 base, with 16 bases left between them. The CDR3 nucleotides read TGTGCCAGCACTCCAGGGTGGGGCGGGAACACTGAAGCTTTCTTT. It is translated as CASTPGWGGNTEAFF.

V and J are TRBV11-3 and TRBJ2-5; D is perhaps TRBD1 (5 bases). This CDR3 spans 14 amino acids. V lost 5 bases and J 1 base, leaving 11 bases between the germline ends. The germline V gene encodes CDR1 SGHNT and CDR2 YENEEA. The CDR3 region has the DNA TGTGCCAGCAGCGCCCTCGACAGCCAAGAGACCCAGTACTTC. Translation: CASSALDSQETQYF. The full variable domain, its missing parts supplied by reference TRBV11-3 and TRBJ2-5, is EAGVVQSPRYKIIEKKQPVAFWCNPISGHNTLYWYLQNLGQGPELLIRYENEEAVDDSQLPKDRFSAERLKGVDSTLKIQPAELGDSAVYLCASSALDSQETQYFGPGTRLLVL.

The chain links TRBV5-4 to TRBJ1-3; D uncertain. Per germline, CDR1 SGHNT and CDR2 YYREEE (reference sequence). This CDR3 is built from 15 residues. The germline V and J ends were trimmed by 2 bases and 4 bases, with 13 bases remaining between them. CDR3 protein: CASSLRTREGNTIYF. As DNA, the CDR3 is TGTGCCAGCAGCTTACGGACGAGGGAGGGAAACACCATATATTTT.